This TCR beta chain was sequenced for a study of glioma-infiltrating T cells. Germline CDR1 is SEHNR and CDR2 is FQNEAQ (reference sequence). The CDR3 contains 18 residues. In the case of this clonotype: The germline gene is not matched at one end of the junction; a read error may be the cause.

Using RNA template, CDR3s of TCR alpha and beta were amplified with iRepertoire arm-PCR. Each CDR3 protein is one row after TCRdb ran MiXCR on the multiplex PCR reads. Among fewer than 200,000 distinct CDR3 sequences listed, 30% to 40% were seen once. The chain is built from TRBV7-9 and TRBJ1-6, with D hard to call. The source of this sequence is a human donor with low-grade glioma or glioblastoma, undergoing nonglioma brain surgery, or in good health (not recorded which). The sequenced sample consisted of glioma tissue, nonneoplastic brain tissue, or PBMCs (not recorded which). The CDR3 region has the DNA TGTACCAGCAGCCCACGCCGAAGAGAGAGCTCCTATAATTCACCCCTCCACTTT. It specifies CTSSPRRRESSYNSPLHF.